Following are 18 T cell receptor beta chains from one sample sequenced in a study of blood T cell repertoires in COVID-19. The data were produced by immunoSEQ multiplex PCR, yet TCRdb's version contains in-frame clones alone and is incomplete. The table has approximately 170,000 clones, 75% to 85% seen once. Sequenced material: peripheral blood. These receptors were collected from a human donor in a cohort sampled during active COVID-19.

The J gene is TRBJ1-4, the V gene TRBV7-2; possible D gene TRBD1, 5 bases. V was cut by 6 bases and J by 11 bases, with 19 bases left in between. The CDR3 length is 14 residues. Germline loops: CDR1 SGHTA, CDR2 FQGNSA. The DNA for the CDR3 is TGTGCCAGCAGTCCTGGGGGGAGCGCGCGGAAACTGTTTTTT. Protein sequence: CASSPGGSARKLFF.

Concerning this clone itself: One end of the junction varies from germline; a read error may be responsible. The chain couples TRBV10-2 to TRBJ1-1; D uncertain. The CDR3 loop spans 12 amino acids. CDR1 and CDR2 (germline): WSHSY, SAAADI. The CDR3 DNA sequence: TGCGCCAGCAGGGAGTCCGGCACTGAAGCTTTCTTT. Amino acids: CASRESGTEAFF.

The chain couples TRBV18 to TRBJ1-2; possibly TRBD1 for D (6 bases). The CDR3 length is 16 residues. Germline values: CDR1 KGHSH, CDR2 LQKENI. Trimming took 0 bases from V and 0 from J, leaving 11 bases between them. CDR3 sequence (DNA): TGTGCCAGCTCACCACCGACGGACAGATCTAACTATGGCTACACCTTC. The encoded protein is CASSPPTDRSNYGYTF.

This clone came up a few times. The CDR3 DNA reads as TGTGCCAGCACGGGGGTTAACTATGGCTACACCTTC. Translation: CASTGVNYGYTF. V and J are TRBV2 and TRBJ1-2, with a weak D call TRBD1 (5 bases). Germline CDR1 and CDR2: SNHLY and FYNNEI. V was trimmed by 7 bases and J by 1 base, leaving 7 bases between them. This CDR3 spans 12 amino acids.

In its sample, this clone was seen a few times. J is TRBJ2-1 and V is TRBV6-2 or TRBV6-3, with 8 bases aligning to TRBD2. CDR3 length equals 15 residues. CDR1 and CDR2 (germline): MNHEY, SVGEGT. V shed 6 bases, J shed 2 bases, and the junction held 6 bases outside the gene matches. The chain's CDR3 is CASSLGSGAYNEQFF. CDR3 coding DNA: TGTGCCAGCAGCCTCGGTAGCGGGGCCTACAATGAGCAGTTCTTC.

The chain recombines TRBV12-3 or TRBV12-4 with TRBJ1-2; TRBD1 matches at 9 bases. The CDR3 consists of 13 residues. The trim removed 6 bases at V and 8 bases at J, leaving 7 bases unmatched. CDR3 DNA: TGTGCCAGCAGGAAACAGGGGGCAGGAGGCTACACCTTC. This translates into CASRKQGAGGYTF.

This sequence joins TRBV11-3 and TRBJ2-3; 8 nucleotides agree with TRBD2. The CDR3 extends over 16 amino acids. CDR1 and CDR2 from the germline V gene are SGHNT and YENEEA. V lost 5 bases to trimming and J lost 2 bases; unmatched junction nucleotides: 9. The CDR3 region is CASSPDSGASTDTQYF. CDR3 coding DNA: TGTGCCAGCAGCCCAGATAGCGGGGCATCCACAGATACGCAGTATTTT.

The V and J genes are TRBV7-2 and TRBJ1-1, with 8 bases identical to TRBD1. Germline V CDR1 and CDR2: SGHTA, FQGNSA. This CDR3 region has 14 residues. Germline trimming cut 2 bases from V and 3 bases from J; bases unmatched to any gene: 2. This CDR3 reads CASSLQGAYTEAFF. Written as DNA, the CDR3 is TGTGCCAGCAGCTTACAGGGGGCGTACACTGAAGCTTTCTTT.

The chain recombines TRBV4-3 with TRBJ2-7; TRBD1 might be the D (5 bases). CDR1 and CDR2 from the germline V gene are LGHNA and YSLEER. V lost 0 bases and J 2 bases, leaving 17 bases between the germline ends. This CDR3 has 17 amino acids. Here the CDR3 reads CASSQERIGLGAYEQYF. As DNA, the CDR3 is TGCGCCAGCAGCCAAGAAAGGATAGGCCTAGGGGCCTACGAGCAGTACTTC.

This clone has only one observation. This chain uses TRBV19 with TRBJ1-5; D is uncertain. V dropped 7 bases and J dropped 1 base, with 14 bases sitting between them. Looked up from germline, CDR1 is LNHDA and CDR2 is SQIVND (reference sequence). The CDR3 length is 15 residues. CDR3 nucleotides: TGTGCCAGTACCACCATGCGGAGCAGCAATCAGCCCCAGCATTTT. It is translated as CASTTMRSSNQPQHF.

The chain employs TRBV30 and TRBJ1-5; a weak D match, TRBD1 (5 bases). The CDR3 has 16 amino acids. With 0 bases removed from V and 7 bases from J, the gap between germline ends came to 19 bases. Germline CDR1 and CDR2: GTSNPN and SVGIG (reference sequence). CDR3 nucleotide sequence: TGTGCCTGGAGTGTATGGGGCGGGACCATCGAGCAGCCCCAGCATTTT. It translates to CAWSVWGGTIEQPQHF. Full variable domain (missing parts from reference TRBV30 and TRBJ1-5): SQTIHQWPATLVQPVGSPLSLECTVEGTSNPNLYWYRQAAGRGLQLLFYSVGIGQISSEVPQNLSASRPQDRQFILSSKKLLLSDSGFYLCAWSVWGGTIEQPQHFGDGTRLSIL.

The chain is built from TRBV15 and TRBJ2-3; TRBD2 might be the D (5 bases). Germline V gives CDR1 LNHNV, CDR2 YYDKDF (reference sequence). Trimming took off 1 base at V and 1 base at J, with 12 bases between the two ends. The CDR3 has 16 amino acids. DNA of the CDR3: TGTGCCACCAGCAGAGGGCGGGTCGGTGGCACAGATACGCAGTATTTT. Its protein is CATSRGRVGGTDTQYF.

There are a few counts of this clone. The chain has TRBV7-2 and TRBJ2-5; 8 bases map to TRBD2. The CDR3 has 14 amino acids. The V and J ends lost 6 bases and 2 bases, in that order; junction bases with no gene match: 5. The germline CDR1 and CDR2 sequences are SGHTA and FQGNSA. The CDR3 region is CASSSTSGQETQYF. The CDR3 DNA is TGTGCCAGCAGTTCAACTAGCGGACAAGAGACCCAGTACTTC.

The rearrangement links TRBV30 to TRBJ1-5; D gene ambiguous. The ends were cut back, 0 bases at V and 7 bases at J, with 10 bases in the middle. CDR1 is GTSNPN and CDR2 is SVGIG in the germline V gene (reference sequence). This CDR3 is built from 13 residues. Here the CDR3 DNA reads TGTGCCTGGAGTGTACAAACGGGACAGCCCCAGCATTTT. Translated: CAWSVQTGQPQHF.

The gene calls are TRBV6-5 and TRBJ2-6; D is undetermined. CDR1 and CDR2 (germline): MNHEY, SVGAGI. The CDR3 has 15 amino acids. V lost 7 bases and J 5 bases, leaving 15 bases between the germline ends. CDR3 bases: TGTGCCAGCACCCCAGATCGCCGTAGGGCCAACGTCCTGACTTTC. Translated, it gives CASTPDRRRANVLTF.

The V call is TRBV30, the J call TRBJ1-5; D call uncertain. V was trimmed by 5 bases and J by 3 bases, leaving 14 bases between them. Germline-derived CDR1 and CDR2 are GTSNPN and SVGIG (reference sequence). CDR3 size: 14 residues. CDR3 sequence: CAWGRVEVNQPQHF. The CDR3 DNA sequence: TGTGCCTGGGGGCGCGTTGAGGTCAATCAGCCCCAGCATTTT.

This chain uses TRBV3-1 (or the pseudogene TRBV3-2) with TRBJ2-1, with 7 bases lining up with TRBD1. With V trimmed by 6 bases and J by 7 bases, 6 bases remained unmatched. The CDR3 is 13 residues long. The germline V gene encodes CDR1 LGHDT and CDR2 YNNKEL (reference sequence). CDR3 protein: CASSVGTENEQFF. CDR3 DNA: TGTGCCAGCAGTGTCGGGACAGAAAATGAGCAGTTCTTC.

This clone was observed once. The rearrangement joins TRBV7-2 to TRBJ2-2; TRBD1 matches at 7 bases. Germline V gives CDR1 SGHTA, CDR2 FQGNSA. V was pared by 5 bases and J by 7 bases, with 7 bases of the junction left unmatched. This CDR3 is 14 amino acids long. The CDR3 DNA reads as TGTGCCAGCAGCCCCAGACAGGGTCTCGGGGAGCTGTTTTTT. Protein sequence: CASSPRQGLGELFF.